This T cell receptor beta chain emerged from a study of control samples from healthy donors and cancer patients. Germline assignment: CDR1 LNHNV and CDR2 YYDKDF (reference sequence). Losses at the gene ends were 1 base for V and 5 bases for J; bases not matched to a gene: 6. The CDR3 spans 15 residues. The assay was immunoSEQ multiplex PCR, and TCRdb's table has in-frame clones only and misses some. Among roughly 450,000 clones listed, 90% were seen once. This chain links TRBV15 with TRBJ2-5, with 8 bases identical to TRBD1. The sequencing input was PBMCs. The source of this sequence is a man aged 40-50 years with head and neck cancer. CDR3 nucleotides: TGTGCCACCAGCAGAGGACAGGGGTACCTTGAGACCCAGTACTTC. Translated, it gives CATSRGQGYLETQYF.